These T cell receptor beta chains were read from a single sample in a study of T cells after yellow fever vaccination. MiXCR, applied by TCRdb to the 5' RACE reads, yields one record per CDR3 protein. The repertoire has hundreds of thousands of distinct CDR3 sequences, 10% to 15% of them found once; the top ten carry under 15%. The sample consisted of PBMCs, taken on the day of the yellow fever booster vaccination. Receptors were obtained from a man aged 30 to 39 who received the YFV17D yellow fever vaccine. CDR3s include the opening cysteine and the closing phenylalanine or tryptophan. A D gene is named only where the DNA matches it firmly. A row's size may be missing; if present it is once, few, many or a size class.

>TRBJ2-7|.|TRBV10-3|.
TGTGCCATCCAACCCGGGGCCCACTCCTACGAGCAGTACTTC
CAIQPGAHSYEQYF
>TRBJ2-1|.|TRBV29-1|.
TGCAGCGCTGGGGGCCGGGGGTCAGGGCAGTTCTTC
CSAGGRGSGQFF
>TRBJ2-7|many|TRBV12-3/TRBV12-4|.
TGTGCCAGCAGTTTAGGTGCCGCTAGCTTCCGGACCTACGAGCAGTACTTC
CASSLGAASFRTYEQYF
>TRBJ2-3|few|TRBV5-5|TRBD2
TGTGCCAGCAGCTTGTGGCTAGCGGGATTAGATACGCAGTATTTT
CASSLWLAGLDTQYF
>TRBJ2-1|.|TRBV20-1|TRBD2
TGCAGTGCTAGAGATTTGACGGGAGCGGGAAATGAGCAGTTCTTC
CSARDLTGAGNEQFF
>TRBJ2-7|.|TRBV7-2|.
TGTGCCAGCAGCTTAGGTCGGGACTCCGTCTACGAGCAGTACTTC
CASSLGRDSVYEQYF
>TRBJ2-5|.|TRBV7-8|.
TGTGCCAGCAGCTTAGCCAGCGCGGAAGGAGAGACCCAGTACTTC
CASSLASAEGETQYF
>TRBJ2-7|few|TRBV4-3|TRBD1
TGCGCCAGCAGCCAAATGGGGACAGGGGACGAGCAGTACTTC
CASSQMGTGDEQYF
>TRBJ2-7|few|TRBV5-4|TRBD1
TGTGCCAGCAGCTCGAAACAGGGGGTTTACGAGCAGTACTTC
CASSSKQGVYEQYF
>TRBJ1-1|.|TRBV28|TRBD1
TGTGCCAGCAGTCTGATCGGGACAGAGCTTCGGACTGAAGCTTTCTTT
CASSLIGTELRTEAFF
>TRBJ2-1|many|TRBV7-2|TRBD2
TGTGCCAGCAGCTTAGCGGTGGCGGGAGCTTACAATGAGCAGTTCTTC
CASSLAVAGAYNEQFF
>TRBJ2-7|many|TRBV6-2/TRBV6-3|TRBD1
TGTGCCAGCAGTTACACAGGGGGCTCGTACGAGCAGTACTTC
CASSYTGGSYEQYF
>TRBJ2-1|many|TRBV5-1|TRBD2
TGCGCCAGCAGCTTGGCGTCTAGCGGGTCCTACAATGAGCAGTTCTTC
CASSLASSGSYNEQFF
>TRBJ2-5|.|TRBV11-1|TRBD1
TGTGCCAGCAGCTTACATAGTAGGCGGACAGGGTTACTTAAAGAGACCCAGTACTTC
CASSLHSRRTGLLKETQYF
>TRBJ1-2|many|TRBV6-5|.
TGTGCCAGCAGCTATAGACACGGAGCTGGAGGCTACACCTTC
CASSYRHGAGGYTF
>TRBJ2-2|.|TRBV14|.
TGTGCCAGCAGTGACATTAGAGGGACCGGGGAGCTGTTTTTT
CASSDIRGTGELFF
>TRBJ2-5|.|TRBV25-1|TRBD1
TGTGCCAGCAGTGAACCGGGACAGGGAAAAGAGACCCAGTACTTC
CASSEPGQGKETQYF
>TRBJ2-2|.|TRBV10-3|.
TGTGCCATCAGTGGGGGTTCCTCTAACACCGGGGAGCTGTTTTTT
CAISGGSSNTGELFF
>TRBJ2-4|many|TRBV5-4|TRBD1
TGTGCCAGCAGCCCAGGTGGCCGGGACAGCAAAAACATTCAGTACTTC
CASSPGGRDSKNIQYF
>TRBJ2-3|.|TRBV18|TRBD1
TGTGCCAGCTCACCACGGAAAGGGGGCGCAGATACGCAGTATTTT
CASSPRKGGADTQYF
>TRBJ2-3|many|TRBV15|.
TGTGCCACCAGCAGAGATTGGACAGGCACAGATACGCAGTATTTT
CATSRDWTGTDTQYF
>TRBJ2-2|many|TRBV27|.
TGTGCCAGCAGCGGAGGAGGTGGCACCGGGGAGCTGTTTTTT
CASSGGGGTGELFF
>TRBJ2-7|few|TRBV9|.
TGTGCCAGCAGCGGAGCCCCGGGACAAACCTTTGTGGAGCAGTACTTC
CASSGAPGQTFVEQYF
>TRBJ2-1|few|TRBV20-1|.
TGCAGTGCTGAGAGGGGCTACGAGCAGTTCTTC
CSAERGYEQFF
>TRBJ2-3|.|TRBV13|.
TGTGCCAGCAGCCCCCGGCAGGACGGCACAGATACGCAGTATTTT
CASSPRQDGTDTQYF
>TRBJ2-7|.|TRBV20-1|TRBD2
TGCTGCGCTAGAGGGCTAGCGGGAGGGGATGTAAACGAGCCGTACTTC
CCARGLAGGDVNEPYF
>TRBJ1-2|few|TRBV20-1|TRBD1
TGCAGTGCTAGGGTCGACAGGGCGTTAGGCTACACCTTC
CSARVDRALGYTF
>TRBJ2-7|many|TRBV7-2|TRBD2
TGTGCCAGCAGCGCCGATGCCGGGAGGGCCAACGAGCAGTACTTC
CASSADAGRANEQYF
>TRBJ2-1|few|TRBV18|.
TGTGCCAGCTCGTATACAGAGAATGAGCAGTTCTTC
CASSYTENEQFF
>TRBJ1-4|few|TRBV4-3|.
TGCGCCAGCAGCCAAGATGAAAGAGGGGACGAACTTTTT
CASSQDERGDELF
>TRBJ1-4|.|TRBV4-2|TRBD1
TGTGCCAGCAGCCAAGAAGGGACAGCAACTAATGAAAAACTGTTTTTT
CASSQEGTATNEKLFF
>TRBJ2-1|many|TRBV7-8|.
TGTGCCAGCAGCGGGGGTTTGCGCCTCAATGAGCAGTTCTTC
CASSGGLRLNEQFF
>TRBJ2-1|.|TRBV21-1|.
TGTGCCAGCAGCAAAGTTGGGGATGAAAATTCCAATGAGCAGTTCTTC
CASSKVGDENSNEQFF
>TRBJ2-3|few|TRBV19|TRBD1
TGTGCCAGTAGTATCCGGGACAGGGGGTCGACAGATACGCAGTATTTT
CASSIRDRGSTDTQYF
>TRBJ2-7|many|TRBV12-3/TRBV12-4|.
TGTGCCAGCAGCTCCGGGTCTTCCTACGAGCAGTACTTC
CASSSGSSYEQYF
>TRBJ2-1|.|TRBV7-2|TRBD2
TGTGCCAGCCGGCGGACTAGCGGCCCGAATGAGCAGTTCTTC
CASRRTSGPNEQFF
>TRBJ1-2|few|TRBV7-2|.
TGTGCCAGCAGCCTGGTCGAAGGCTTTGGCTACACCTTC
CASSLVEGFGYTF
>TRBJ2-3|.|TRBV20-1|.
TGCAGTGCTAGAGATTATAGCGGAGATACGCAGTATTTT
CSARDYSGDTQYF
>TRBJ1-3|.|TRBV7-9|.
TGTGCCAGCAGCTTAGACGAGGCCTCTGGAAACACCATATATTTT
CASSLDEASGNTIYF
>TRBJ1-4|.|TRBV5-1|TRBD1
TGCGCCAGCAGTCCCGGGACAGGGGGCGCAGGGGAAAAACTGTTTTTT
CASSPGTGGAGEKLFF
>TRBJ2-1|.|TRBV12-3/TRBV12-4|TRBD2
TGTGCCAGCAGTAAAGGACTAGCGGGACTCAATGAGCAGTTCTTC
CASSKGLAGLNEQFF
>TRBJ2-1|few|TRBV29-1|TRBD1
TGCAGCGTTGGCAGGGGGACCAATGAGCAGTTCTTC
CSVGRGTNEQFF
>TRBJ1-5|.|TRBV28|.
TGTGCCAGCAGTTTGGGGTACGCGGGTGGCAATCAGCCCCAGCATTTT
CASSLGYAGGNQPQHF
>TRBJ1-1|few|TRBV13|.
TGTGCCAGCAGCCCCACCGGATTGAGGGGGACTGAAGCTTTCTTT
CASSPTGLRGTEAFF
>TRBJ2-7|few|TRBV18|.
TGTGCCAGCTCATCGACAACCTACGAGCAGTACTTC
CASSSTTYEQYF
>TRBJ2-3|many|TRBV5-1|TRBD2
TGCGCCAGCAGCTTGGATGCGGGAGGGAGCACAGATACGCAGTATTTT
CASSLDAGGSTDTQYF
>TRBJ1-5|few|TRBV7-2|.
TGTGCCAGCAGCTCTGCTCTATATAGCAATCAGCCCCAGCATTTT
CASSSALYSNQPQHF
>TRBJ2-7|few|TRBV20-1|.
TGCAGTGCTACGGGGGGCACAACCTACGAGCAGTACTTC
CSATGGTTYEQYF
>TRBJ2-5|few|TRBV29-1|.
TGCAGCGTTCGGACAGCGGAAGAGACCCAGTACTTC
CSVRTAEETQYF
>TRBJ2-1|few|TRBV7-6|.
TGTGCCAGCAGCCCAGGAGATAGCTCCTACAATGAGCAGTTCTTC
CASSPGDSSYNEQFF
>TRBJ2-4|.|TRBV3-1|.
TGTGCCAGCAGCCAAATGGGTGACATTCAGTACTTC
CASSQMGDIQYF
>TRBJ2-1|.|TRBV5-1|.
TGCGCCAGCAGCTTCCGGACAGATACCTACAATGAGCAGTTCTTC
CASSFRTDTYNEQFF
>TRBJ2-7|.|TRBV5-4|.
TGTGCCAGCAGCCTTCTTCGGGGTCGATTTACCTACGAGCAGTACTTC
CASSLLRGRFTYEQYF
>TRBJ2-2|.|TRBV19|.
TGTGCCAGTAGTATCGGCAGGGGAGTTTCCGGGGAGCTGTTTTTT
CASSIGRGVSGELFF
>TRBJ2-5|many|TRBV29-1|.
TGCAGCGGGCTATCAGGGGCAGAGACCCAGTACTTC
CSGLSGAETQYF